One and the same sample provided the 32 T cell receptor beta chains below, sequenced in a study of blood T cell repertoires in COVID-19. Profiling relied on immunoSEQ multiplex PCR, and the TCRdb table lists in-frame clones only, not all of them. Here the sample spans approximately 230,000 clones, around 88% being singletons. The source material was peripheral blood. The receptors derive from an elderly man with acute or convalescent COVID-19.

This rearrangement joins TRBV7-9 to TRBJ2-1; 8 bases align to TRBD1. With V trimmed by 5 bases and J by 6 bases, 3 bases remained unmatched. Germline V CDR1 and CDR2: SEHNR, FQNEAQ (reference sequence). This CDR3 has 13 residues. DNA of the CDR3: TGTGCCAGCAGCCTGACAGGGGTCAATGAGCAGTTCTTC. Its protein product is CASSLTGVNEQFF.

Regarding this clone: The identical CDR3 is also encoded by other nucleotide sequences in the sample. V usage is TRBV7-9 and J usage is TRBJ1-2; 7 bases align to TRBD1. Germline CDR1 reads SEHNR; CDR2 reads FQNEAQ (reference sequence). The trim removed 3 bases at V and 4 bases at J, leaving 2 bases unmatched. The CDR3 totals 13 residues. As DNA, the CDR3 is TGTGCCAGCAGCTTGGGACAGTTCTATGGCTACACCTTC. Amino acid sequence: CASSLGQFYGYTF.

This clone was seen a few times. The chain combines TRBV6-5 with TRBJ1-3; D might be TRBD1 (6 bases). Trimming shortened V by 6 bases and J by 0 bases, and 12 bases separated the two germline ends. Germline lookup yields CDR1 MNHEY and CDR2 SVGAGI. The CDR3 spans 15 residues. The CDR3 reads CASSPDSFSGNTIYF. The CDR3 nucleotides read TGTGCCAGCAGCCCGGACAGTTTCTCTGGAAACACCATATATTTT.

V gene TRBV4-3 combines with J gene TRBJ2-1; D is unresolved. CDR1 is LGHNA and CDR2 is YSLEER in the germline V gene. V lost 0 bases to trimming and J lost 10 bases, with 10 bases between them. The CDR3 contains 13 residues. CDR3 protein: CASSQDRGVEQFF. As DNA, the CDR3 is TGCGCCAGCAGCCAAGATCGCGGAGTAGAGCAGTTCTTC.

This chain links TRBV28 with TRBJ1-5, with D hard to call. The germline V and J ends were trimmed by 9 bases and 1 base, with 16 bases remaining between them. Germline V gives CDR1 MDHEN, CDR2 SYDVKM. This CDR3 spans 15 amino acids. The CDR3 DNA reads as TGTGCCAGTAGGGAGGCTGGGTCGAGCAATCAGCCCCAGCATTTT. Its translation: CASREAGSSNQPQHF.

Here the CDR3 DNA reads TGTGCCAGCACCCCGACTAGCCCGGAGGTGGATACGCAGTATTTT. Protein: CASTPTSPEVDTQYF. V gene TRBV3-1 (or the pseudogene TRBV3-2) combines with J gene TRBJ2-3; 7 nucleotides agree with TRBD2. The V and J ends lost 7 bases and 6 bases, in that order; junction bases with no gene match: 13. This CDR3 is built from 15 residues. Germline V gene lookup returns CDR1 LGHDT and CDR2 YNNKEL (reference sequence).

This chain's CDR3 is CASSNRDRPPYEQYF. Here the CDR3 DNA reads TGTGCCAGTAGTAATAGGGACAGACCTCCTTACGAGCAGTACTTC. The chain recombines TRBV19 with TRBJ2-7; 7 nucleotides align to TRBD1. The CDR3 extends over 15 amino acids. V lost 4 bases, J lost 4 bases, and 10 bases stayed unmatched. Germline V lookup: CDR1 LNHDA, CDR2 SQIVND (reference sequence).

The CDR3 sequence is CASRQGQTNTEAFF. The DNA for the CDR3 is TGTGCCAGCAGACAGGGACAGACGAACACTGAAGCTTTCTTT. The genes are TRBV28 and TRBJ1-1; 7 nucleotides match TRBD1. The CDR3 spans 14 residues. J was trimmed by 1 base and V by 6 bases; bases with no gene match: 5. CDR1 and CDR2 (germline): MDHEN, SYDVKM.

CDR3 amino acids: CASSQGEEYEQYF. The CDR3 nucleotides are TGCGCCAGCAGCCAGGGGGAAGAATACGAGCAGTACTTC. The chain recombines TRBV10-1 with TRBJ2-7, with 7 bases fitting TRBD1. V gave up 6 bases and J gave up 4 bases; unmatched junction bases: 6. The CDR3 extends over 13 amino acids. In germline, CDR1 is WNHNN, CDR2 SYGVQD (reference sequence).

The CDR3 is CASSLTGTSGRYF. The DNA for the CDR3 is TGTGCCAGCAGCTTAACTGGGACTAGCGGGCGGTACTTC. The chain combines TRBV7-3 with TRBJ2-4; 12 bases fit TRBD2. J gave up 15 bases and V 0 bases, and 3 bases lay outside the gene matches. Germline V gene lookup returns CDR1 SGHTA and CDR2 FQGTGA. This CDR3 comprises 13 residues.

CDR3 sequence reads: CASSFWTVNNSPLHF. The CDR3, as DNA: TGTGCCAGCAGTTTCTGGACAGTAAATAATTCACCCCTCCACTTT. The chain couples TRBV28 to TRBJ1-6; a possible D gene is TRBD1 (6 bases). V lost 3 bases to trimming and J lost 5 bases, with 11 bases between them. Germline assignment: CDR1 MDHEN and CDR2 SYDVKM. The CDR3 runs 15 residues. Filled out from reference TRBV28 and TRBJ1-6, the complete variable domain reads DVKVTQSSRYLVKRTGEKVFLECVQDMDHENMFWYRQDPGLGLRLIYFSYDVKMKEKGDIPEGYSVSREKKERFSLILESASTNQTSMYLCASSFWTVNNSPLHFGNGTRLTVT.

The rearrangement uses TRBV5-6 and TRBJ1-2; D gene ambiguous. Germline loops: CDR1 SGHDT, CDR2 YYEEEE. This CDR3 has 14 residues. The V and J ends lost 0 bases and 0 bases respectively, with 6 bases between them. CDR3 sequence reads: CASSLAGSNYGYTF. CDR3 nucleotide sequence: TGTGCCAGCAGCTTGGCGGGATCTAACTATGGCTACACCTTC.

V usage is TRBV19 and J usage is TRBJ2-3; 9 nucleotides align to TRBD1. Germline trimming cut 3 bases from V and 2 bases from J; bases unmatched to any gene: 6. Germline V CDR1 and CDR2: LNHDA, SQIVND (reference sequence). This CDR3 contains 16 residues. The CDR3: CASSIRQGGHTDTQYF. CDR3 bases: TGTGCCAGTAGTATTCGACAGGGGGGTCACACAGATACGCAGTATTTT. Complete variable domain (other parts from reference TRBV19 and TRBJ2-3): DGGITQSPKYLFRKEGQNVTLSCEQNLNHDAMYWYRQDPGQGLRLIYYSQIVNDFQKGDIAEGYSVSREKKESFPLTVTSAQKNPTAFYLCASSIRQGGHTDTQYFGPGTRLTVL.

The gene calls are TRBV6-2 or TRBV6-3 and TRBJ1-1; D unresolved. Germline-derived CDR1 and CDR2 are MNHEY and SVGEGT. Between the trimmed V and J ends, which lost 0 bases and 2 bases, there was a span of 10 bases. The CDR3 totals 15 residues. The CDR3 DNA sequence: TGTGCCAGCAGTTACTCGGCGGGGTTCAACACTGAAGCTTTCTTT. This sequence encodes CASSYSAGFNTEAFF.

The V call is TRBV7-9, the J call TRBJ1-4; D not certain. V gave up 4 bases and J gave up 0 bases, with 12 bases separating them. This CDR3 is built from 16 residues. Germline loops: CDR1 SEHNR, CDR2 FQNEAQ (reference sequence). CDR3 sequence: CASSSLGSTTNEKLFF. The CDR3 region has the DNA TGTGCCAGCAGCTCCTTGGGCTCTACAACTAATGAAAAACTGTTTTTT.

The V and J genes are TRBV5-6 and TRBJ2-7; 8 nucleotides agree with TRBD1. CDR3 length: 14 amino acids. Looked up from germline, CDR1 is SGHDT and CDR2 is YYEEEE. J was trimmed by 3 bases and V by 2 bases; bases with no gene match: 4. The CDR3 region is CASSFGQGVYEQYF. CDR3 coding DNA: TGTGCCAGCAGCTTCGGACAGGGAGTCTACGAGCAGTACTTC. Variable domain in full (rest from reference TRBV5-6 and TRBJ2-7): DAGVTQSPTHLIKTRGQQVTLRCSPKSGHDTVSWYQQALGQGPQFIFQYYEEEERQRGNFPDRFSGHQFPNYSSELNVNALLLGDSALYLCASSFGQGVYEQYFGPGTRLTVT.

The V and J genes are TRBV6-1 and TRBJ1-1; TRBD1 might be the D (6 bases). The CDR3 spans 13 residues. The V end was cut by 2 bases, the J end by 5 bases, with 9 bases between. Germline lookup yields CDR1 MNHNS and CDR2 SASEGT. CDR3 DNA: TGTGCCAGCAGTGAACGCCAGGGGACTGAAGCTTTCTTT. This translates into CASSERQGTEAFF.

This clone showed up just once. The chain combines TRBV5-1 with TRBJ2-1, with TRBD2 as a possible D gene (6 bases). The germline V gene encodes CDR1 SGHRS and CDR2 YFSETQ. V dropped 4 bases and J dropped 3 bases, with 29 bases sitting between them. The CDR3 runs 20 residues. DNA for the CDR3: TGCGCCAGCAGCGCCCGGGACCGGGCCTTCCGGGAGTCTATCTACAATGAGCAGTTCTTC. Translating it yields CASSARDRAFRESIYNEQFF.

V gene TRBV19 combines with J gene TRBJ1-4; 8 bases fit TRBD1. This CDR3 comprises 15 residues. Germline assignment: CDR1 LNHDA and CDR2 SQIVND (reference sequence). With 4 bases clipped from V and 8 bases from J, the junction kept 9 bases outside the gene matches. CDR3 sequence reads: CASSTTTGVGEKLFF. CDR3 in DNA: TGTGCCAGTAGTACGACGACAGGGGTGGGGGAAAAACTGTTTTTT.

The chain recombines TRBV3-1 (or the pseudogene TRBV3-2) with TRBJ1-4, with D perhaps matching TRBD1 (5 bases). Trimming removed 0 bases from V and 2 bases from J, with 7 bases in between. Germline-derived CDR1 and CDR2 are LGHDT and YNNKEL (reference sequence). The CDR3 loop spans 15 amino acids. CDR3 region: CASSQEGVTNEKLFF. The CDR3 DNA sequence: TGTGCCAGCAGCCAAGAAGGGGTGACTAATGAAAAACTGTTTTTT.

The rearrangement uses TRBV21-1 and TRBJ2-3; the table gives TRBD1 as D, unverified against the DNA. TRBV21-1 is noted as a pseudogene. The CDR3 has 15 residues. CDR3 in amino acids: CASSTGTGGADTQYF. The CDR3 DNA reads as TGTGCCAGCAGCACTGGGACAGGGGGCGCAGATACGCAGTATTTT.

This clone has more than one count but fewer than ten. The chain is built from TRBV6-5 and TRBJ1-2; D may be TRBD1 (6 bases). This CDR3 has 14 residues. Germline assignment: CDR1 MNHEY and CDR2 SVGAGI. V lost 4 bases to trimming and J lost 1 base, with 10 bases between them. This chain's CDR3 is CASSSGTNNYGYTF. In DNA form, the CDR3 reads TGTGCCAGCAGTTCCGGGACAAATAACTATGGCTACACCTTC.

The CDR3 loop reads CASMSSGRNYEQYF. The CDR3 coding sequence is TGTGCCAGCATGTCGAGCGGGAGGAACTACGAGCAGTACTTC. V usage is TRBV28 and J usage is TRBJ2-7; 9 nucleotides agree with TRBD2. CDR3 length: 14 residues. V lost 7 bases, J lost 3 bases, and 7 bases stayed unmatched. Germline values: CDR1 MDHEN, CDR2 SYDVKM.

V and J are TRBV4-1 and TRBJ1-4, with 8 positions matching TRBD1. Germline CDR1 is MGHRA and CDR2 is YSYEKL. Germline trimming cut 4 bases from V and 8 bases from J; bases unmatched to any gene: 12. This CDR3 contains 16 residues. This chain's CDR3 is CASSRKGQAEGEKLFF. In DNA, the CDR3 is TGCGCCAGCAGCCGAAAGGGACAGGCGGAGGGGGAAAAACTGTTTTTT.

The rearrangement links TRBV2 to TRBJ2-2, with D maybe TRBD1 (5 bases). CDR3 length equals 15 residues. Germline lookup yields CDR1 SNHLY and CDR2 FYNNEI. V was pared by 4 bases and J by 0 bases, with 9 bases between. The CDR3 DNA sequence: TGTGCCAGCAGTGTTTTACAGGCGAACACCGGGGAGCTGTTTTTT. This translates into CASSVLQANTGELFF.

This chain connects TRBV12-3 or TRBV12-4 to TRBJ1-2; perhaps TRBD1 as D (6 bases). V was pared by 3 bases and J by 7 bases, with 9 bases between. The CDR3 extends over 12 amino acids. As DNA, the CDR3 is TGTGCCAGCAGTTTGCACAGGGCTGGCTACACCTTC. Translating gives CASSLHRAGYTF.

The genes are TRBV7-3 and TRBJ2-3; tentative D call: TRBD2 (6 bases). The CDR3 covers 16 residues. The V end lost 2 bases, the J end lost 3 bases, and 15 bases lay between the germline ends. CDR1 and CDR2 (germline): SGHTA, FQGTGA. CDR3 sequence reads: CASSLRAGKGTDTQYF. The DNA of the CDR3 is TGTGCCAGCAGCTTACGGGCGGGAAAGGGAACAGATACGCAGTATTTT.

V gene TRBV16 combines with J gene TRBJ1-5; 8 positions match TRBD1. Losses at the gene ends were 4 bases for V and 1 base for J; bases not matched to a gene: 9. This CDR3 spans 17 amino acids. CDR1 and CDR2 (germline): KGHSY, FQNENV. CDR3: CASSPLQGERSNQPQHF. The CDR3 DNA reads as TGTGCCAGCAGCCCCCTACAGGGGGAGCGGAGCAATCAGCCCCAGCATTTT.

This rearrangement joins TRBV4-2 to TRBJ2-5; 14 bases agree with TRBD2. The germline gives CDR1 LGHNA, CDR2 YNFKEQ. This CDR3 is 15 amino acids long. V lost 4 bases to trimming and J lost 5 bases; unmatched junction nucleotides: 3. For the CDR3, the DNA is TGTGCCAGCAGCCTGACTAGCGGGAGGGTGGAGACCCAGTACTTC. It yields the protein CASSLTSGRVETQYF.

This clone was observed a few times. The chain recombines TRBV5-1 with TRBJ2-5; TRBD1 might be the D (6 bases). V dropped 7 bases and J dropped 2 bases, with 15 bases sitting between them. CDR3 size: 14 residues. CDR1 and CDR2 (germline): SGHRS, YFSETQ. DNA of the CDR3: TGCGCCAGCGGTTATGGGACACGGCAAGAGACCCAGTACTTC. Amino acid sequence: CASGYGTRQETQYF.

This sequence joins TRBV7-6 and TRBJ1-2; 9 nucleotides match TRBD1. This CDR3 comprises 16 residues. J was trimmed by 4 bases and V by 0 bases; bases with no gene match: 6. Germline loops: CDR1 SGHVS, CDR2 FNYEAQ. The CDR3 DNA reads TGTGCCAGCAGCTTAGCGGCTCCGGGACAGGGCTATGGCTACACCTTC. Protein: CASSLAAPGQGYGYTF.

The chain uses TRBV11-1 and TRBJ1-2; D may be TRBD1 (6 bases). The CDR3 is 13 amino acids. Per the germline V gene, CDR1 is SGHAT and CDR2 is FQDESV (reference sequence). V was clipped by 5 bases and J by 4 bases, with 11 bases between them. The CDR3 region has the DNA TGTGCCAGCAGCCCACAGGGTAGCTATGGCTACACCTTC. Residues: CASSPQGSYGYTF.